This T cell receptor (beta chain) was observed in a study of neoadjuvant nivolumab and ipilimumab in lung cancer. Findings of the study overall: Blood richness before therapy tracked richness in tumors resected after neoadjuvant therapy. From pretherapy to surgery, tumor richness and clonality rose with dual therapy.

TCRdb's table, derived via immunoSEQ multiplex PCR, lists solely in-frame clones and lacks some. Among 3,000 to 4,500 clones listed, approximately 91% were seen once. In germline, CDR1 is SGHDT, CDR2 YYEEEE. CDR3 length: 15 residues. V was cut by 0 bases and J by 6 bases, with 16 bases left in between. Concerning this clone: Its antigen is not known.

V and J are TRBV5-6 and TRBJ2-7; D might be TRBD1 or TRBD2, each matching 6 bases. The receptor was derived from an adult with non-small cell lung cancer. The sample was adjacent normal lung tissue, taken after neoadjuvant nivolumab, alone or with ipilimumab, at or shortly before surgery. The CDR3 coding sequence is TGTGCCAGCAGCTTGGCCGGAGGGGGGCTATTCGAGCAGTACTTC. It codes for CASSLAGGGLFEQYF.